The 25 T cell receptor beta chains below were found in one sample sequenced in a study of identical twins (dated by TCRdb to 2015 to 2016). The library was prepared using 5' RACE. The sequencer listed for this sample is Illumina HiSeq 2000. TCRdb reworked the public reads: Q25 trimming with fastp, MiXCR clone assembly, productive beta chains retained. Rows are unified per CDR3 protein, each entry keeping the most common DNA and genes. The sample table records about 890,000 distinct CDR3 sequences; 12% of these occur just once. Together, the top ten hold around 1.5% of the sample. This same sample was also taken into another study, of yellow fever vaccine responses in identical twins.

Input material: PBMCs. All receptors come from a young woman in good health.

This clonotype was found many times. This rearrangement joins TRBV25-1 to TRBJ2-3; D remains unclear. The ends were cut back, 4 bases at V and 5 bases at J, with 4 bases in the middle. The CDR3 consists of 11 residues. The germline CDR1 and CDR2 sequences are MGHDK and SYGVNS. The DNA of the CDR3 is TGTGCCAGCAGTGGGGGAGATACGCAGTATTTT. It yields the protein CASSGGDTQYF.

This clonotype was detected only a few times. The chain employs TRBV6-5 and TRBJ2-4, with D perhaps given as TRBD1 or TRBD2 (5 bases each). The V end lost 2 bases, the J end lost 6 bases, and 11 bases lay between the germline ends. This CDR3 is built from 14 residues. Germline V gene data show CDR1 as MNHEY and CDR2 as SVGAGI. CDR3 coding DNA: TGTGCCAGCAGTTACGAGGGGCGGAGAAACATTCAGTACTTC. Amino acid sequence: CASSYEGRRNIQYF.

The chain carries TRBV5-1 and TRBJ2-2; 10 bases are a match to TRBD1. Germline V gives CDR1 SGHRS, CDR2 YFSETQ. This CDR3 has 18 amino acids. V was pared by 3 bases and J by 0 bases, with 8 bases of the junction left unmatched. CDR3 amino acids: CASSSIVGQGTNTGELFF. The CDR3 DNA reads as TGCGCCAGCAGCTCAATTGTGGGACAGGGGACGAACACCGGGGAGCTGTTTTTT.

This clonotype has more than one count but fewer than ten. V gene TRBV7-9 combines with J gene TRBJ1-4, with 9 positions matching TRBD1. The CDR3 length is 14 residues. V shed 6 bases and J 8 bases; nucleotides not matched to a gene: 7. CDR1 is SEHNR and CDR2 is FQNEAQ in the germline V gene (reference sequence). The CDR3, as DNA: TGTGCCAGCAGAACATGGACAGGGGTCGAAAAACTGTTTTTT. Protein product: CASRTWTGVEKLFF.

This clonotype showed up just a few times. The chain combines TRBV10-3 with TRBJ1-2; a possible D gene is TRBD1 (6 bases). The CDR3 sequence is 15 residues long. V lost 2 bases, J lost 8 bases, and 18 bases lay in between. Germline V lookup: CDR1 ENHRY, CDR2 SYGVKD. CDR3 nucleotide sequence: TGTGCCATCAGTGAGAGGTCAGGGGTCGTGGAGGGCTACACCTTC. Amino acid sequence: CAISERSGVVEGYTF.

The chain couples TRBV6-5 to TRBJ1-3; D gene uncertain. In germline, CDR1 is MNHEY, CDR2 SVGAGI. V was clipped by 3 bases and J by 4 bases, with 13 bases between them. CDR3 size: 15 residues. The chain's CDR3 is CASSYGGLLGNTIYF. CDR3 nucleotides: TGTGCCAGCAGTTATGGAGGACTCCTGGGAAACACCATATATTTT.

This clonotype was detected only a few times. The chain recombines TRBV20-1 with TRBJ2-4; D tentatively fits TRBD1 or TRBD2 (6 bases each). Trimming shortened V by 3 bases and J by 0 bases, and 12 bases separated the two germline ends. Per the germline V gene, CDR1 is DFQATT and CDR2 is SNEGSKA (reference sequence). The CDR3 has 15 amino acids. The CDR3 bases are TGCAGTGCTAGGGACCGGGGGCTAGCCAAAAACATTCAGTACTTC. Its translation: CSARDRGLAKNIQYF.

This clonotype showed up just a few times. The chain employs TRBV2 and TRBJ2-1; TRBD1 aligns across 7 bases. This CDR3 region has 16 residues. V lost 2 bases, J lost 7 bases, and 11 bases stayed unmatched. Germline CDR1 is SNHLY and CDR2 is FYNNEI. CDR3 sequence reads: CASSETGVAGLNEQFF. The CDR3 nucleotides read TGTGCCAGCAGTGAAACAGGGGTCGCAGGGTTGAATGAGCAGTTCTTC.

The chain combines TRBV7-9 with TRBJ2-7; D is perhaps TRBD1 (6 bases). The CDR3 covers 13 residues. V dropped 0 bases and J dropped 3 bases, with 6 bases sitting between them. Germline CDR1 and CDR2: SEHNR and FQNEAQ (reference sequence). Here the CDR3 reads CASSLAGHYEQYF. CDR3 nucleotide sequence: TGTGCCAGCAGCTTAGCGGGACACTACGAGCAGTACTTC.

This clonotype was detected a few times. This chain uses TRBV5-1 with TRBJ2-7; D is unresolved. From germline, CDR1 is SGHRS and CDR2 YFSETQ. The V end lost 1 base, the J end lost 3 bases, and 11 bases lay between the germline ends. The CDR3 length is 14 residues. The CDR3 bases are TGCGCCAGCAGCTTGCTTCCTAGAGGCTACGAGCAGTACGTC. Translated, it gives CASSLLPRGYEQYV.

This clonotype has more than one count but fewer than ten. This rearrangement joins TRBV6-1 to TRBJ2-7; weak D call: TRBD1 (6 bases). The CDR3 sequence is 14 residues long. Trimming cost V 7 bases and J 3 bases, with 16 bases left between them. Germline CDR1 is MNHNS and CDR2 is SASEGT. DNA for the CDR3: TGTGCCAGCAACCCGGGACAACCTGTCTACGAGCAGTACTTC. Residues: CASNPGQPVYEQYF.

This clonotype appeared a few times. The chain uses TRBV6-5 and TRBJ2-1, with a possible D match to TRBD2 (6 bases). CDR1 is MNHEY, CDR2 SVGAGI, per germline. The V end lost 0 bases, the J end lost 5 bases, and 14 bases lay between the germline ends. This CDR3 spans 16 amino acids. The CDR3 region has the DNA TGTGCCAGCAGTTACTCGGTGGTAGCGGAGCACAATGAGCAGTTCTTC. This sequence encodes CASSYSVVAEHNEQFF.

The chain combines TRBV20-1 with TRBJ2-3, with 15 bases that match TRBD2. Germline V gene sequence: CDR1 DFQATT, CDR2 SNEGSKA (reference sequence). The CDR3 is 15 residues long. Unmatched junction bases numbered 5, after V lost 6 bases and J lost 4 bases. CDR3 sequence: CSARTSGGAADTQYF. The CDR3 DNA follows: TGCAGTGCGCGGACTAGCGGGGGGGCCGCAGATACGCAGTATTTT.

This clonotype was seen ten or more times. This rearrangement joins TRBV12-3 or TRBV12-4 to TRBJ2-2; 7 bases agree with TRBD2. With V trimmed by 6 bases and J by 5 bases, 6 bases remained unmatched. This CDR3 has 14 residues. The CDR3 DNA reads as TGTGCCAGCAGCCCGAGACTAGCTACCGGGGAGCTGTTTTTT. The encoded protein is CASSPRLATGELFF.

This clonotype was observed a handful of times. CDR3 sequence reads: CASSFPGGSYNEQFF. The CDR3 nucleotides are TGTGCCAGCAGCTTTCCCGGCGGATCCTACAATGAGCAGTTCTTC. This chain joins TRBV7-9 and TRBJ2-1, with D hard to call. Trimming left V 3 bases short and J 1 base short, with 10 bases between. Germline-derived CDR1 and CDR2 are SEHNR and FQNEAQ (reference sequence). CDR3 size: 15 residues.

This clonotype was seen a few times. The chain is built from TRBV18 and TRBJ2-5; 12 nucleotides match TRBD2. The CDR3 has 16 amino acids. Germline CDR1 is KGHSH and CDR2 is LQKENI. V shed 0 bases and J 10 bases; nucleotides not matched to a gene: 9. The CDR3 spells CASSPPTSGSQAHQYF. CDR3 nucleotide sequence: TGTGCCAGCTCACCACCGACTAGCGGGAGTCAAGCCCACCAGTACTTC.

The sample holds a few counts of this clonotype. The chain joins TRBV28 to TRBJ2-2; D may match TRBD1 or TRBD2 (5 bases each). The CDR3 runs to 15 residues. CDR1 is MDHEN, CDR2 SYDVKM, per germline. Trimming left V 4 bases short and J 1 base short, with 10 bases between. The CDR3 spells CASSSGRRNTGELFF. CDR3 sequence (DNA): TGTGCCAGCAGTTCGGGACGGAGGAACACCGGGGAGCTGTTTTTT.

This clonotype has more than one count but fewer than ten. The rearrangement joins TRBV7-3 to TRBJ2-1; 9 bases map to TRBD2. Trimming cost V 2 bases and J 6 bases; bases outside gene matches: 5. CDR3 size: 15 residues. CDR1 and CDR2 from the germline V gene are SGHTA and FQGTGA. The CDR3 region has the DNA TGTGCCAGCAGCTTACAATTAGCGGGAGTCAATGAGCAGTTCTTC. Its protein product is CASSLQLAGVNEQFF.

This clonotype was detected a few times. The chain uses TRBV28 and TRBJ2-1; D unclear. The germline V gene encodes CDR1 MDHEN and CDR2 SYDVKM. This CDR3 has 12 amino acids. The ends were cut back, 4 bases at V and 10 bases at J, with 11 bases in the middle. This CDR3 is CASSSASGEQFF. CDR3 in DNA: TGTGCCAGCAGTTCGGCGTCAGGCGAGCAGTTCTTC.

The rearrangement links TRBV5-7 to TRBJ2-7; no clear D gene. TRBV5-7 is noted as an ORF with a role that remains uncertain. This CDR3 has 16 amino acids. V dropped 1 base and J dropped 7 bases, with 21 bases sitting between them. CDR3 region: CASSLYLFFGIGEQYV. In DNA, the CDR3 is TGTGCCAGCAGCTTGTATCTGTTCTTTGGTATTGGGGAGCAGTACGTC.

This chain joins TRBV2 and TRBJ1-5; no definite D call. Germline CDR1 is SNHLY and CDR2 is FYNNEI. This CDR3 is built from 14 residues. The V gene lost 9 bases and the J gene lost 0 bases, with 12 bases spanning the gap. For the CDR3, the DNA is TGTGCCAGGGGCGGCAGCAATAGCAATCAGCCCCAGCATTTT. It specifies CARGGSNSNQPQHF.

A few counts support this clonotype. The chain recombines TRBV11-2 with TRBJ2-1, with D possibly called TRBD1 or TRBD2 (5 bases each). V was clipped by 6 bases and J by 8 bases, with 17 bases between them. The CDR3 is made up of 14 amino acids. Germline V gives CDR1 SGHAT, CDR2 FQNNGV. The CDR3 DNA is TGTGCCAGCAGTCTTGGGGGAGCTGTGGATGAGCAGTTCTTC. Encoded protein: CASSLGGAVDEQFF.

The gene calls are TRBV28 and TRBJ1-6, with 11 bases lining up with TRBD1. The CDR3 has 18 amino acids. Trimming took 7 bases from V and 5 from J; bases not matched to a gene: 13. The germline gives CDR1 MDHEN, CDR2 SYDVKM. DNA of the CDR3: TGTGCCAGCACTCCATGGAGGGACAGGGGGTCGAATAATTCACCCCTCCACTTT. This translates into CASTPWRDRGSNNSPLHF.

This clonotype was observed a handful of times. The CDR3 coding sequence is TGTGCCAGCAGCTCCCGACTAGCGGGAGATACGCAGTATTTT. Encoded protein: CASSSRLAGDTQYF. The V and J genes are TRBV12-3 or TRBV12-4 and TRBJ2-3, with 10 bases that match TRBD2. The CDR3 is 14 residues long. The ends lost 6 bases at V and 5 bases at J; junction bases unmatched: 5.

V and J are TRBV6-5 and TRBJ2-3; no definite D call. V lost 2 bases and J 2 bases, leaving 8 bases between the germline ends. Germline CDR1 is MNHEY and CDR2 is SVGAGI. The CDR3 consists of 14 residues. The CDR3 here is CASSYTTDTDTQYF. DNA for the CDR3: TGTGCCAGCAGTTACACGACGGACACAGATACGCAGTATTTT.